A selection of T cell receptor beta chains follows, all from one sample in a study of radiotherapy plus CTLA-4 blockade in lung cancer. Here immunoSEQ multiplex PCR was the method, and the copy in TCRdb shows in-frame clones only, minus some. The table includes some 60,000 clones, around four fifths detected once. The input for sequencing was peripheral blood, taken from a patient treated with radiotherapy plus ipilimumab. All receptors derive from a human donor with non-small cell lung cancer who had a partial response to radiotherapy plus ipilimumab. Both conserved end residues are part of each CDR3. The D gene is left open where the match is weak. A clone size is listed for some rows: how often the clone was seen (once, few, many), or a class if it is expanded.

v_call: TRBV7-3; j_call: TRBJ2-3; clone_size: .; d_call: TRBD1; cdr3_nt: TGTGCCAGCAGCTTAACGGGACAGGTATCGGCAGATACGCAGTATTTT; cdr3_aa: CASSLTGQVSADTQYF
v_call: TRBV19; j_call: TRBJ2-7; clone_size: .; d_call: TRBD2; cdr3_nt: TGTGCCAGTAGTCCCCGGGGAGCGGGGGCCTCCTACGAGCAGTACTTC; cdr3_aa: CASSPRGAGASYEQYF
v_call: TRBV11-2; j_call: TRBJ2-2; clone_size: .; d_call: TRBD2; cdr3_nt: TGTGCCAGCACTAGCGGAGGGGTGAGCACCGGGGAGCTGTTTTTT; cdr3_aa: CASTSGGVSTGELFF
v_call: TRBV2; j_call: TRBJ2-5; clone_size: .; d_call: TRBD1; cdr3_nt: TGTGCCAGTCTTACAGGGGTGCGAGAGACCCAGTACTTC; cdr3_aa: CASLTGVRETQYF
v_call: TRBV6-5; j_call: TRBJ2-7; clone_size: .; d_call: .; cdr3_nt: TGTGCCAGCAGTTATGGACAGTTCTACGAGCAGTACTTC; cdr3_aa: CASSYGQFYEQYF
v_call: TRBV6-5; j_call: TRBJ2-3; clone_size: .; d_call: .; cdr3_nt: TGTGCCAGCAGTCGCAGGGGAGGGACAGATACGCAGTATTTT; cdr3_aa: CASSRRGGTDTQYF
v_call: TRBV27; j_call: TRBJ2-7; clone_size: once; d_call: TRBD1; cdr3_nt: TGTGCCAGCAGGGGACAGGGGGCTTGGCACGAGCAGTACTTC; cdr3_aa: CASRGQGAWHEQYF
v_call: TRBV27; j_call: TRBJ2-1; clone_size: .; d_call: TRBD1; cdr3_nt: TGTGCCAGCAGTTTATTAACCGGGACAGGGCTGTTTAATGAGCAGTTCTTC; cdr3_aa: CASSLLTGTGLFNEQFF
v_call: TRBV10-3; j_call: TRBJ1-4; clone_size: .; d_call: TRBD1; cdr3_nt: TGTGCCACCTGGACAGGGAGCATGGGAGAAAAACTGTTTTTT; cdr3_aa: CATWTGSMGEKLFF
v_call: TRBV14; j_call: TRBJ1-1; clone_size: .; d_call: .; cdr3_nt: TGTGCCAGCAGCCCACGGGGGGCAAATGTGATGGCTGAAGCTTTCTTT; cdr3_aa: CASSPRGANVMAEAFF
v_call: TRBV13; j_call: TRBJ1-1; clone_size: .; d_call: TRBD1; cdr3_nt: TGTGCCAGCAGCCCCTCGGGACAGGGGAACACTGAAGCTTTCTTT; cdr3_aa: CASSPSGQGNTEAFF
v_call: TRBV13; j_call: TRBJ2-3; clone_size: once; d_call: TRBD1; cdr3_nt: TGTGCCAGCAGCTTCCCCACGGGACAGGGATTCGATAAAGATACGCAGTATTTT; cdr3_aa: CASSFPTGQGFDKDTQYF
v_call: TRBV7-2; j_call: TRBJ1-1; clone_size: .; d_call: .; cdr3_nt: TGTGCCAGCAGCTTTCCTACAGGGACCTCAGGAGCTTTCTTT; cdr3_aa: CASSFPTGTSGAFF
v_call: TRBV9; j_call: TRBJ2-3; clone_size: .; d_call: TRBD1; cdr3_nt: TGTGCCAGCGCGTCGGGACAGGCCAGCACAGATACGCAGTATTTT; cdr3_aa: CASASGQASTDTQYF
v_call: TRBV7-6; j_call: TRBJ2-2; clone_size: .; d_call: TRBD1; cdr3_nt: TGTGCCAGCAGCCTCCGACAGGGGGAAGCCGGGGAGCTGTTTTTT; cdr3_aa: CASSLRQGEAGELFF
v_call: TRBV4-1; j_call: TRBJ1-2; clone_size: .; d_call: .; cdr3_nt: TGCGCCAGCAGCCCGGGACACCTCTATGGCTACACCTTC; cdr3_aa: CASSPGHLYGYTF
v_call: TRBV6-4; j_call: TRBJ2-7; clone_size: .; d_call: .; cdr3_nt: TGTGCCAGCACCCTCGGGGCGGGGACCTCCTACGAGCAGTACTTC; cdr3_aa: CASTLGAGTSYEQYF
v_call: TRBV5-6; j_call: TRBJ2-1; clone_size: .; d_call: .; cdr3_nt: TGTGCCAGCAGCCTGGCGGATGAGCAGTTCTTC; cdr3_aa: CASSLADEQFF
v_call: TRBV19; j_call: TRBJ2-3; clone_size: .; d_call: .; cdr3_nt: TGTGCCACCGCCGGGTCTAGCACAGATACGCAGTATTTT; cdr3_aa: CATAGSSTDTQYF
v_call: TRBV9; j_call: TRBJ1-2; clone_size: .; d_call: .; cdr3_nt: TGTGCCAGCAGCGTAGGGCAGGGAGGCTATGGCTACACCTTC; cdr3_aa: CASSVGQGGYGYTF
v_call: TRBV9; j_call: TRBJ2-1; clone_size: .; d_call: TRBD1; cdr3_nt: TGTGCCAGCAGCGTCACAGGGGGTAAAATCAATGAGCAGTTCTTC; cdr3_aa: CASSVTGGKINEQFF
v_call: TRBV7-2; j_call: TRBJ1-5; clone_size: .; d_call: .; cdr3_nt: TGTGCCAGCAGCTTTCTCAATCAGCCCCAGCATTTT; cdr3_aa: CASSFLNQPQHF